What follows are 27 T cell receptor beta chains derived from one specimen sequenced in a study of breast tumors, draining lymph nodes, adjacent tissues. TCRdb reprocessed the multiplex PCR reads via MiXCR and lists one record per CDR3 protein. The data hold around 250,000 distinct CDR3 sequences, with under 40% observed a single time. Breast cancer patients provided tissue from their axillary draining lymph nodes. Sample: axillary lymph node tissue. The receptors derive from a female donor with breast cancer. Some clones in this sample may be carry-over from other donors' samples.

This clonotype was picked up a small number of times. V gene TRBV5-5 combines with J gene TRBJ2-3; 8 bases fit TRBD2. V lost 2 bases and J lost 6; bases outside the gene matches: 5. This CDR3 has 14 residues. CDR1 SGHKS and CDR2 YYEKEE come from the germline V gene (reference sequence). The CDR3 region has the DNA TGTGCCAGCAGCTTTAGCGGGACGTGGGATACGCAGTATTTT. Translating gives CASSFSGTWDTQYF.

The V call is TRBV5-1, the J call TRBJ1-4, with D unclear. The V gene's germline CDR1 is SGHRS and CDR2 YFSETQ. The V end lost 0 bases, the J end lost 5 bases, and 8 bases lay between the germline ends. The CDR3 is 14 amino acids. In DNA, the CDR3 is TGCGCCAGCAGCTTGGAGGCGGGGAATGAAAAACTGTTTTTT. Translated, it gives CASSLEAGNEKLFF.

This clonotype showed up many times. The CDR3 protein is CATSRDRDSPYGYTF. CDR3 DNA sequence: TGTGCCACCAGCAGAGATAGGGACAGTCCCTATGGCTACACCTTC. The chain employs TRBV15 and TRBJ1-2; 7 bases match TRBD1. V shed 0 bases and J 4 bases; nucleotides not matched to a gene: 5. Germline CDR1 and CDR2: LNHNV and YYDKDF (reference sequence). The CDR3 consists of 15 residues. The variable domain in full, completed from reference TRBV15 and TRBJ1-2, reads DAMVIQNPRYQVTQFGKPVTLSCSQTLNHNVMYWYQQKSSQAPKLLFHYYDKDFNNEADTPDNFQSRRPNTSFCFLDIRSPGLGDTAMYLCATSRDRDSPYGYTFGSGTRLTVV.

This clonotype has a count of ten or more. J is TRBJ2-3 and V is TRBV19; 11 nucleotides align to TRBD2. CDR1 and CDR2 from the germline V gene are LNHDA and SQIVND (reference sequence). With 5 bases clipped from V and 2 bases from J, the junction kept 6 bases outside the gene matches. CDR3 length: 16 residues. In nucleotides, the CDR3 is TGTGCCAGTAGTTCGCGACTAGCGGGGTCCACAGATACGCAGTATTTT. It is translated as CASSSRLAGSTDTQYF.

In its sample, this clonotype was seen many times. A much larger clone differs from this one at a single base, so this may be a read error. The chain employs TRBV20-1 and TRBJ2-5, with 10 bases that match TRBD1. CDR3 length: 14 amino acids. Germline values: CDR1 DFQATT, CDR2 SNEGSKA (reference sequence). J gave up 7 bases and V 2 bases, and 7 bases lay outside the gene matches. The DNA for the CDR3 is TGCAGTGCTAGATGGACAGGGGGAGGGGCGACCCAGTACTTC. It encodes CSARWTGGGATQYF.

The genes are TRBV28 and TRBJ1-2; D is unclear. Trimming took off 2 bases at V and 4 bases at J, with 14 bases between the two ends. Germline CDR1 and CDR2: MDHEN and SYDVKM. There are 15 residues in the CDR3. CDR3 bases: TGTGCCAGCAGTTTACCCGACATTTCGGGCTATGGCTACACCTTC. Its translation is CASSLPDISGYGYTF.

This clonotype was counted between two and nine times. The CDR3 sequence is CASSVTSGVYNEQFF. CDR3 nucleotides: TGTGCCAGCAGCGTGACTAGCGGGGTCTACAATGAGCAGTTCTTC. V is TRBV5-5 and J is TRBJ2-1; 11 nucleotides line up with TRBD2. V shed 4 bases, J shed 3 bases, and the junction held 3 bases outside the gene matches. CDR1 SGHKS and CDR2 YYEKEE come from the germline V gene (reference sequence). The CDR3 totals 15 residues.

Remarks on this clonotype: Given a much more abundant clone one base away, this may be a read error. CDR3 protein: CASKGRGRETQYF. Here the CDR3 DNA reads TGTGCCAGTAAGGGACGGGGGAGAGAGACCCAGTACTTC. V is TRBV19 and J is TRBJ2-5; TRBD2 is a possible D gene (6 bases). Trimming pared 7 bases from V and 4 bases from J, leaving 13 bases between. The CDR3 contains 13 residues. The V gene's germline CDR1 is LNHDA and CDR2 SQIVND (reference sequence).

This clonotype was found many times. This chain joins TRBV5-8 and TRBJ2-5; unclear D gene. In germline, CDR1 is SGHTS, CDR2 YDEGEE. Between the trimmed V and J ends, which lost 4 bases and 2 bases, there was a span of 12 bases. The CDR3 is made up of 14 amino acids. CDR3 sequence reads: CASSRPDFQETQYF. The CDR3 DNA reads TGTGCCAGCAGCCGTCCAGACTTTCAAGAGACCCAGTACTTC.

The chain links TRBV29-1 to TRBJ2-2; the match to TRBD1 covers 9 bases. The CDR3 covers 14 residues. J gave up 4 bases and V 8 bases, and 8 bases lay outside the gene matches. The germline CDR1 and CDR2 sequences are SQVTM and ANQGSEA. The CDR3 is CSLEQGAITGELFF. The DNA of the CDR3 is TGCAGCTTGGAACAGGGGGCGATCACCGGGGAGCTGTTTTTT.

The sample holds many counts of this clonotype. CDR3 region: CASSSRDRSRGYGYTF. CDR3 DNA sequence: TGTGCCAGTAGTAGCCGGGACAGGTCCCGGGGCTATGGCTACACCTTC. The V and J genes are TRBV19 and TRBJ1-2; 8 bases align to TRBD1. Germline CDR1 reads LNHDA; CDR2 reads SQIVND (reference sequence). Trimming at V came to 4 bases and at J to 4 bases, leaving 11 bases not matched to a gene. The CDR3 length is 16 residues.

This clonotype was seen repeatedly, ten times or more. V is TRBV5-1 and J is TRBJ2-5; 13 nucleotides align to TRBD2. The CDR3 has 16 amino acids. Looked up from germline, CDR1 is SGHRS and CDR2 is YFSETQ. V shed 0 bases and J 5 bases; nucleotides not matched to a gene: 4. For the CDR3, the DNA is TGCGCCAGCAGCTTGGAACTAGCGGGAGGGTGGGAGACCCAGTACTTC. It encodes CASSLELAGGWETQYF.

There are many counts of this clonotype. The V gene is TRBV5-5, the J gene TRBJ2-2; TRBD1 agrees at 8 bases. This CDR3 contains 16 residues. V was clipped by 3 bases and J by 5 bases; unmatched bases: 9. The germline V gene encodes CDR1 SGHKS and CDR2 YYEKEE (reference sequence). The CDR3 reads CASSWGAGGATGELFF. CDR3 sequence (DNA): TGTGCCAGCAGCTGGGGGGCAGGGGGCGCAACCGGGGAGCTGTTTTTT. The full variable domain, its missing parts supplied by reference TRBV5-5 and TRBJ2-2, is DAGVTQSPTHLIKTRGQQVTLRCSPISGHKSVSWYQQVLGQGPQFIFQYYEKEERGRGNFPDRFSARQFPNYSSELNVNALLLGDSALYLCASSWGAGGATGELFFGEGSRLTVL.

V is TRBV2 and J is TRBJ2-3, with unresolved D. The germline V and J ends were trimmed by 7 bases and 1 base, with 9 bases remaining between them. CDR1 SNHLY and CDR2 FYNNEI come from the germline V gene. This CDR3 spans 13 amino acids. CDR3 nucleotide sequence: TGTGCCAGCAACCCCGTGGGCACAGATACGCAGTATTTT. It encodes CASNPVGTDTQYF. Filled out from reference TRBV2 and TRBJ2-3, the complete variable domain reads EPEVTQTPSHQVTQMGQEVILRCVPISNHLYFYWYRQILGQKVEFLVSFYNNEISEKSEIFDDQFSVERPDGSNFTLKIRSTKLEDSAMYFCASNPVGTDTQYFGPGTRLTVL.

This clonotype was picked up a small number of times. A much bigger clone sits one base away, suggesting this may be a read error. The rearrangement uses TRBV5-6 and TRBJ2-5; D gene ambiguous. The V gene's germline CDR1 is SGHDT and CDR2 YYEEEE. The CDR3 is 15 residues long. CDR3 sequence: CASSLRRRYHETQYF. For the CDR3, the DNA is TGTGCCAGCAGCCTCCGACGACGGTACCACGAGACCCAGTACTTC.

The CDR3 nucleotides are TGTGCCAGCAGTGTATTCGGCTCGGGGAACACTGAAGCTTTCTTT. Its protein product is CASSVFGSGNTEAFF. The chain employs TRBV25-1 and TRBJ1-1; D gene uncertain. Germline assignment: CDR1 MGHDK and CDR2 SYGVNS. The V end lost 4 bases, the J end lost 1 base, and 13 bases lay between the germline ends. CDR3 length: 15 amino acids.

This chain connects TRBV19 to TRBJ1-1; unclear D gene. Trimming took off 9 bases at V and 3 bases at J, with 11 bases between the two ends. Germline lookup yields CDR1 LNHDA and CDR2 SQIVND (reference sequence). This CDR3 comprises 12 residues. The CDR3, as DNA: TGTGCCAGCAAAGACGGATACACTGAAGCTTTCTTT. Protein: CASKDGYTEAFF.

This clonotype has at least ten counts. The CDR3 DNA is TGTGCCAGCAGCGTAGAATACACCGGGGAGCTGTTTTTT. Protein: CASSVEYTGELFF. This rearrangement joins TRBV9 to TRBJ2-2; no reliable D call. Trimming removed 0 bases at V and 3 bases at J, with 3 bases between. CDR1 and CDR2 (germline): SGDLS, YYNGEE. CDR3 length: 13 amino acids. The full variable domain, rest sourced from reference TRBV9 and TRBJ2-2, is DSGVTQTPKHLITATGQRVTLRCSPRSGDLSVYWYQQSLDQGLQFLIQYYNGEERAKGNILERFSAQQFPDLHSELNLSSLELGDSALYFCASSVEYTGELFFGEGSRLTVL.

A single count supports this clonotype. A single base separates this from a much larger clone, so it may be a read error. The gene calls are TRBV20-1 and TRBJ2-2; perhaps D is TRBD1 or TRBD2 (5 bases each). Germline CDR1 is DFQATT and CDR2 is SNEGSKA (reference sequence). This CDR3 is built from 13 residues. The CDR3 sequence: CSASYGNTGALFF. In nucleotides, the CDR3 is TGCAGTGCTAGCTACGGGAACACCGGGGCGCTGTTTTTT.

As to this clonotype: A much larger clone is a single base away; this may be a read error. The chain is built from TRBV6-1 and TRBJ2-7; D may be TRBD2 (6 bases). Germline-derived CDR1 and CDR2 are MNHNS and SASEGT. CDR3 length: 14 amino acids. The CDR3 nucleotides are TGTGCCAGCAGTGAAGCGGGACTCAGTTACGAGCAGTGCTTC. This translates into CASSEAGLSYEQCF.

Many counts were recorded for this clonotype. This chain connects TRBV15 to TRBJ2-5; 12 nucleotides align to TRBD2. CDR1 and CDR2 (germline): LNHNV, YYDKDF (reference sequence). The V gene end was trimmed by 9 bases and the J gene end by 4 bases; junction bases not matched to a gene: 9. CDR3 size: 15 residues. For the CDR3, the DNA is TGTGCCACTTCTCTCTCGGGACTAGCGGGAGAGACCCAGTACTTC. Its protein is CATSLSGLAGETQYF.

The V gene is TRBV10-3, the J gene TRBJ2-7; a possible D gene is TRBD2 (5 bases). Germline CDR1 is ENHRY and CDR2 is SYGVKD. Trimming stripped 0 bases from V and 3 bases from J, with 6 bases between. The CDR3 spans 13 residues. CDR3 sequence (DNA): TGTGCCATCAGTGAGTCAGGGAGCTACGAGCAGTACGTC. Encoded protein: CAISESGSYEQYV.

This clonotype was recorded at least ten times. CDR3 nucleotides: TGTGCCAGCAGCTTCGGTAGCGGGGGACAAGAGACCCAGTACTTC. It is translated as CASSFGSGGQETQYF. V gene TRBV7-9 combines with J gene TRBJ2-5; 9 nucleotides align to TRBD2. The CDR3 covers 15 residues. In germline, CDR1 is SEHNR, CDR2 FQNEAQ (reference sequence). Trimming cost V 3 bases and J 2 bases; bases outside gene matches: 4. Full variable domain (remainder filled in from reference TRBV7-9 and TRBJ2-5): DTGVSQNPRHKITKRGQNVTFRCDPISEHNRLYWYRQTLGQGPEFLTYFQNEAQLEKSRLLSDRFSAERPKGSFSTLEIQRTEQGDSAMYLCASSFGSGGQETQYFGPGTRLLVL.

The sample holds many counts of this clonotype. This rearrangement joins TRBV19 to TRBJ2-1; D is possibly TRBD2 (5 bases). The CDR3 has 13 amino acids. CDR1 LNHDA and CDR2 SQIVND come from the germline V gene (reference sequence). Trimming removed 5 bases from V and 10 bases from J, with 15 bases in between. DNA for the CDR3: TGTGCCAGTAGTCCCCTACGTGGGAGAGAGCAGTTCTTC. It specifies CASSPLRGREQFF. Supplemented by reference TRBV19 and TRBJ2-1, the full variable domain reads DGGITQSPKYLFRKEGQNVTLSCEQNLNHDAMYWYRQDPGQGLRLIYYSQIVNDFQKGDIAEGYSVSREKKESFPLTVTSAQKNPTAFYLCASSPLRGREQFFGPGTRLTVL.

This clonotype has at least ten counts. The chain links TRBV10-3 to TRBJ2-3, with D possibly being TRBD1 (5 bases). Germline CDR1 is ENHRY and CDR2 is SYGVKD. V dropped 8 bases and J dropped 1 base, with 13 bases sitting between them. The length of the CDR3 is 14 residues. The CDR3 is CAIAAGIGTDTQYF. The CDR3 nucleotides read TGTGCCATCGCTGCAGGGATCGGCACAGATACGCAGTATTTT.

Points on this clonotype: A much larger clone lies one base from this, so it may be a read error. The V call is TRBV11-3, the J call TRBJ2-1; no firm D call. Trimming removed 0 bases at V and 9 bases at J, with 9 bases between. The CDR3 is 13 residues long. Per germline, CDR1 SGHNT and CDR2 YENEEA. CDR3 sequence reads: CASSLDRSTEQFF. CDR3 in DNA: TGTGCCAGCAGCTTAGATCGCAGCACTGAGCAGTTCTTC.

A remark on this clonotype: One end of the junction varies from germline; a read error may be responsible. The rearrangement uses TRBV6-6 and TRBJ1-4; a possible D gene is TRBD1 (6 bases). CDR1 is MNHNY and CDR2 is SVGAGI in the germline V gene (reference sequence). CDR3 length equals 17 residues. CDR3 region: CASSPRGFGGVDERLFF. The CDR3 region has the DNA TGTGCCAGCAGCCCACGAGGGTTTGGGGGCGTCGATGAAAGACTGTTTTTT.